The rows below give T cell receptor beta chains drawn from one sample of a study of blood T cell repertoires in COVID-19. Only in-frame clones appear in the TCRdb table, and some are missing; sequencing was by immunoSEQ multiplex PCR. This sample has around 100,000 clones, with 78% found just once. Sequenced sample: peripheral blood. The receptors stem from a man aged 55 to 69 with active or convalescent COVID-19. The CDR3 runs from the conserved cysteine through the conserved F or W. D genes are given only for firm matches. Size is omitted from some rows. Given values are once, few, many or a class for expanded clones.

.	TRBJ1-1	TRBV11-2	.	CASSLATMTQGNTEAFF	TGTGCCAGCAGCTTAGCGACCATGACACAGGGAAACACTGAAGCTTTCTTT
.	TRBJ2-6	TRBV27	TRBD1	CASSPFSVRTGRSGANVLTF	TGTGCCAGCAGTCCTTTTTCCGTCCGGACAGGGAGATCTGGGGCCAACGTCCTGACTTTC
few	TRBJ2-2	TRBV11-2	TRBD2	CASSATSGSTGELFF	TGTGCCAGCAGCGCGACTAGCGGGAGCACCGGGGAGCTGTTTTTT
.	TRBJ1-2	TRBV4-1	.	CASSQKTGNYGYTF	TGCGCCAGCAGCCAGAAAACAGGGAACTATGGCTACACCTTC
once	TRBJ1-2	TRBV2	TRBD1	CASRTGTGDYGYTF	TGTGCCAGCAGAACCGGGACAGGGGACTATGGCTACACCTTC
.	TRBJ1-5	TRBV5-6	.	CASSFGAHNQPQHF	TGTGCCAGCAGCTTTGGAGCGCACAATCAGCCCCAGCATTTT
.	TRBJ2-1	TRBV7-3	TRBD2	CASSPGLAGDEQFF	TGTGCCAGCAGCCCCGGACTAGCGGGCGATGAGCAGTTCTTC
.	TRBJ2-1	TRBV15	TRBD1	CATSSGQGVGEQFF	TGTGCCACCAGCAGCGGACAGGGAGTGGGTGAGCAGTTCTTC
.	TRBJ2-7	TRBV19	TRBD1	CASSITDRGGYEQYF	TGTGCCAGTAGTATAACGGACAGGGGAGGTTACGAGCAGTACTTC
.	TRBJ2-5	TRBV27	TRBD1	CASSSRGRHETQYF	TGTGCCAGCAGTTCAAGGGGGCGCCACGAGACCCAGTACTTC
.	TRBJ1-6	TRBV13	TRBD1	CASSSNPVAGTGESPLHF	TGTGCCAGCAGCTCTAACCCAGTGGCGGGGACAGGGGAATCACCCCTCCACTTT
.	TRBJ1-1	TRBV30	.	CAWSSTSGRTEAFF	TGTGCCTGGAGTTCTACTAGTGGGCGGACTGAAGCTTTCTTT
.	TRBJ2-1	TRBV19	TRBD2	CASSAIAGYNEQFF	TGTGCCAGTAGTGCAATAGCGGGGTACAATGAGCAGTTCTTC
.	TRBJ2-1	TRBV18	TRBD2	CASSPRTSGLSSYNEQFF	TGTGCCAGCTCACCTCGGACTAGCGGGCTGAGCTCCTACAATGAGCAGTTCTTC
.	TRBJ1-2	TRBV28	.	CASSSGTFYGYTF	TGTGCCAGCAGCTCCGGGACATTCTATGGCTACACCTTC
.	TRBJ1-1	TRBV5-4	TRBD1	CASSLDRDTEAFF	TGTGCCAGCAGCCTCGACAGGGACACTGAAGCTTTCTTT